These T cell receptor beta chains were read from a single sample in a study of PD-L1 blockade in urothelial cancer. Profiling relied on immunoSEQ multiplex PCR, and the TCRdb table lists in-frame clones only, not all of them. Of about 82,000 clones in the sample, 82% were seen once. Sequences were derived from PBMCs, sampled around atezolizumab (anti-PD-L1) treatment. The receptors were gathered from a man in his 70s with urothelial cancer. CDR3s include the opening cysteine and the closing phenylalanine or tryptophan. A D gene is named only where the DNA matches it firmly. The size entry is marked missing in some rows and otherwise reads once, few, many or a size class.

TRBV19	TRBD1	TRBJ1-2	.	TGTGCCAGTAGACGGACAGGGGGAAACTATGGCTACACCTTC	CASRRTGGNYGYTF
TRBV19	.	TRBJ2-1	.	TGTGCCACCGAATGGGATAGGGGTGAGCAGTTCTTC	CATEWDRGEQFF
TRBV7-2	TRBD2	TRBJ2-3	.	TGTGCCAGCAGCTTAGTTAGCGGGAGTAGTTCAGATACGCAGTATTTT	CASSLVSGSSSDTQYF
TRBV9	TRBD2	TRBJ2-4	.	TGTGCCAGCACCCCCGGGGGGGGCAAAAACATTCAGTACTTC	CASTPGGGKNIQYF
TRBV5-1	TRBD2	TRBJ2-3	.	TGCGCCAGCAGCACTACTAGCGGGGGGAGTCCTAGCACAGATACGCAGTATTTT	CASSTTSGGSPSTDTQYF
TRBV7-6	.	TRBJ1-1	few	TGTGCCAGCAGCACGCGGGGGGGCACTGAAGCTTTCTTT	CASSTRGGTEAFF
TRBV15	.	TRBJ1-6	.	TGTGCCACCAGCAGAGACAGATCACCCCTCCACTTT	CATSRDRSPLHF
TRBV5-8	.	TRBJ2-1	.	TGTGCCAGCAGCTCAGGGTTGAGCTCCTACAATGAGCAGTTCTTC	CASSSGLSSYNEQFF
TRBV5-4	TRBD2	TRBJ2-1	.	TGTGCCAGCAGCTTGGATCTCGCGGGAGATGGTGAGCAGTTCTTC	CASSLDLAGDGEQFF
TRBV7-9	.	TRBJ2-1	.	TGTGCCAGCAGCTTAGCGGAGGGTTCCTACAATGAGCAGTTCTTC	CASSLAEGSYNEQFF
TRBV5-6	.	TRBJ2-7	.	TGTGCCAGCAGCCTCTTGCTAGCGACCTCACGTATTCCTGACGAGCAGTACTTC	CASSLLLATSRIPDEQYF
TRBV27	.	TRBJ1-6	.	TGTGCCAGCAGTTTATCGGACAGAAATTCACCCCTCCACTTT	CASSLSDRNSPLHF
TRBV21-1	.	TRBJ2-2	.	TGTGCCAGCAGCAAAGTTTACAGGGAAAGTGACACCGGGGAGCTGTTTTTT	CASSKVYRESDTGELFF
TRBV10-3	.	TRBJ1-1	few	TGTGCCATCACCGAGATACTGAACACTGAAGCTTTCTTT	CAITEILNTEAFF
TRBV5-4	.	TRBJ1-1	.	TGTGCCAGCAGCTTGACAGGGCGTGGGACCACTGAAGCTTTCTTT	CASSLTGRGTTEAFF
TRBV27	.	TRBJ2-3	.	TGTGCCAGCACGCTCCAGGGGGGAATCACAGATACGCAGTATTTT	CASTLQGGITDTQYF
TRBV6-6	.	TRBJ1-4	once	TGTGCCAGCATTCAGGGTTCAGCAACTAATGAAAAACTGTTTTTT	CASIQGSATNEKLFF
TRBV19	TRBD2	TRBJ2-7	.	TGTGCCAGTAGTCTCGGGGGGGCGCGAATCGACGAGCAGTACTTC	CASSLGGARIDEQYF
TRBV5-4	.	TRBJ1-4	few	TGTGCCAGCAGCTTGGCTGGATGGGGACCGGGGGGAGGGGATGAAAAACTGTTTTTT	CASSLAGWGPGGGDEKLFF
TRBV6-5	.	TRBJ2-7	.	TGTGCCAGCAGGCAGGGGTTACCCTCCTACGAGCAGTACTTC	CASRQGLPSYEQYF
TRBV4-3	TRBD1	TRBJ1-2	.	TGCGCCAGCAGCCCGCCGGGACAGGGCTCCTATGGCTACACCTTC	CASSPPGQGSYGYTF
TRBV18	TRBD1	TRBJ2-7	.	TGTGCCAGCTCACCACGGTTAGGGACAGGGGTCGGCGAGCAGTACTTC	CASSPRLGTGVGEQYF
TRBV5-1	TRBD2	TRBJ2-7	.	TGCGCCAGCAGCTTCCCGACGGGGGCTAGCGGGAGTTCCTACGAGCAGTACTTC	CASSFPTGASGSSYEQYF
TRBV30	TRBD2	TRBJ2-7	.	TGTGCCTTCGGACTAGCGGGAGCCTACGAGCAGTACTTC	CAFGLAGAYEQYF
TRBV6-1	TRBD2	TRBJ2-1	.	TGTGCCAGCAGTGAAGTTGGAGCGGGGGGAAGGAATGAGCAGTTCTTC	CASSEVGAGGRNEQFF
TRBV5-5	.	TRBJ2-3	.	TGTGCCAGCAGCTTGGTACCGGCAGATACGCAGTATTTT	CASSLVPADTQYF
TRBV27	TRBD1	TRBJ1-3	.	TGTGCCAGCAGTCTCGGACAGGGGTACACCATATATTTT	CASSLGQGYTIYF
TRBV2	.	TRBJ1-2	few	TGTGCCAGCAGCCTTAGGGGGAGCGCTGGCTACACCTTC	CASSLRGSAGYTF
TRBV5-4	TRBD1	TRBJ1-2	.	TGTGCCAGCAGCCCGACAGGGGGCAGAGGCTATGGCTACACCTTC	CASSPTGGRGYGYTF
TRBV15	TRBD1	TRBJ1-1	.	TGTGCCACCAGCAGGCGGACAGGGGATGGGGGTGAAGCTTTCTTT	CATSRRTGDGGEAFF
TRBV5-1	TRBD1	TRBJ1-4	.	TGCGCCAGCAGCTTGGGACAGGGAGAAGGAGAAAAACTGTTTTTT	CASSLGQGEGEKLFF
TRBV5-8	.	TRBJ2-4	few	TGTGCCAGCAGACCCCGCCAAGCGTACCTAGCCAAAAACATTCAGTACTTC	CASRPRQAYLAKNIQYF
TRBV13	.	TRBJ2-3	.	TGTGCCAGCAGCCCCAACACAGATACGCAGTATTTT	CASSPNTDTQYF
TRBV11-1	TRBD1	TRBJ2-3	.	TGTGCCAGCAGCCCACGGGGGACAGGGATTGAAGATACGCAGTATTTT	CASSPRGTGIEDTQYF
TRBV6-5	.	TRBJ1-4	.	TGTGCCAGCAGTTATGCCCCAGCGCCCACTAATGAAAAACTGTTTTTT	CASSYAPAPTNEKLFF
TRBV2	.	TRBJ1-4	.	TGTGCCACAGGGGAGCACGGTAATGAAAAACTGTTTTTT	CATGEHGNEKLFF
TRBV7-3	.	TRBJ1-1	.	TGTGCCAGCAGCTTAAGGAGGGACTCTGAAGCTTTCTTT	CASSLRRDSEAFF
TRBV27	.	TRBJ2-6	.	TGTGCCAGCAGTCCCCGTAGGGCCAACGTCCTGACTTTC	CASSPRRANVLTF
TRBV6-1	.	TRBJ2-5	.	TGTGCCAGCAGTGAACCACGGACAGTTCAAGAGACCCAGTACTTC	CASSEPRTVQETQYF
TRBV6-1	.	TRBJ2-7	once	TGTGCCAGCAGGTGGTCGGGCGAGCAGTACTTC	CASRWSGEQYF
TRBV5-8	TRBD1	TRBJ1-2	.	TGTGCCAGCAGCCCCGGGGACAGACCCTATGGCTACACCTTC	CASSPGDRPYGYTF